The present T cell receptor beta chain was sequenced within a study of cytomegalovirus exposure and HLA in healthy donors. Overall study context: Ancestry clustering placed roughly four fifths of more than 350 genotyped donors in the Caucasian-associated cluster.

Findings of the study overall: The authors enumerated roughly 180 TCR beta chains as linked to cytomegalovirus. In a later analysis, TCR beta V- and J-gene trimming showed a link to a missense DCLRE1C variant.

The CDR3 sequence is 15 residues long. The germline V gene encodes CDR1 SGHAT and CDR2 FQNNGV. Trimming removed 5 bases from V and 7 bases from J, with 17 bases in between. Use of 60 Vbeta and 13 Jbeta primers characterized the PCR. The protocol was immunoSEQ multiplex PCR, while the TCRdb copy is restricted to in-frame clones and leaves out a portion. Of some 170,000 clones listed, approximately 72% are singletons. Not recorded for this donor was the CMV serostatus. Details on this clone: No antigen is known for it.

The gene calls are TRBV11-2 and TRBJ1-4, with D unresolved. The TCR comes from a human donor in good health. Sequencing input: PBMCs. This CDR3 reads CASSPVGRVGEKLFF. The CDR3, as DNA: TGTGCCAGCAGCCCTGTCGGCCGGGTGGGTGAAAAACTGTTTTTT.